What follows describes a single TCR beta chain. The table came from immunoSEQ multiplex PCR; TCRdb's copy has only in-frame clones and leaves some out. The sample gives about 90,000 clones, roughly 89% of which show up once; roughly 5.5% is in the top ten. This sample is part of a study of T cell responses to AZD1222 COVID-19 vaccine. CDR1 is MDHEN, CDR2 SYDVKM, per germline. The CDR3 has 14 amino acids. Trimming left V 4 bases short and J 3 bases short, with 13 bases between. The sequence came from an adult in good health. The chain uses TRBV28 and TRBJ2-7; the D is unclear. Sequenced here: peripheral blood, sampled on day 0 of MenACWY control vaccination. CDR3 DNA: TGTGCCAGCAGTTGGACGGTTCGCCTCTACGAGCAGTACTTC. This translates into CASSWTVRLYEQYF.